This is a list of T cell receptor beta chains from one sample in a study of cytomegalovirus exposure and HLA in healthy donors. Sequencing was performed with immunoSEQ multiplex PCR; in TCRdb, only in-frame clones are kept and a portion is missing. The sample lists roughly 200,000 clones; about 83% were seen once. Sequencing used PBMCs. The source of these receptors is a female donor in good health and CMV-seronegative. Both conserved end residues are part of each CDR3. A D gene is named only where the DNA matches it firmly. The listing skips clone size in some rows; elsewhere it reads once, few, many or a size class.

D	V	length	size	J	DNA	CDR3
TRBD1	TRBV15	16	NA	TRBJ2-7	TGTGCCACCAGCAGAGTCAGGGGACAGGGGTTCGACGAGCAGTACTTC	CATSRVRGQGFDEQYF
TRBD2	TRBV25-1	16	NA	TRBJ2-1	TGTGCCAGCAGTGAACGCGTAGCGGGGGGCTACAATGAGCAGTTCTTC	CASSERVAGGYNEQFF
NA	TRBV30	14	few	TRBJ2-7	TGTGCCTTCAAGACACCCGCCGTCTCCTACGAGCAGTACTTC	CAFKTPAVSYEQYF
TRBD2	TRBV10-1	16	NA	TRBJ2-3	TGCGCCAGCAGTGAGCTTAGCGGGGGACTCACAGATACGCAGTATTTT	CASSELSGGLTDTQYF
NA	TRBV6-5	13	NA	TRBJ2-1	TGTGCCAGCAGGTGGTTCGACAGCAATGAGCAGTTCTTC	CASRWFDSNEQFF
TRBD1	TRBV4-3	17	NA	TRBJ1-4	TGCGCCAGCAGCCAAGACCCGACCGGGACAGGAGGAGAAAAACTGTTTTTT	CASSQDPTGTGGEKLFF
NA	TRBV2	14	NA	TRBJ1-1	TGTGCCAGCAGTGGGGGCCGCATGAACACTGAAGCTTTCTTT	CASSGGRMNTEAFF
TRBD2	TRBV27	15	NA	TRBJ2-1	TGTGCCAGCAGTTCTATGGGACTAGCAGGTAATGAGCAGTTCTTC	CASSSMGLAGNEQFF
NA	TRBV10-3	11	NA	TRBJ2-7	TGTGCCACCCAAGGCGGCTACGAGCAGTACTTC	CATQGGYEQYF
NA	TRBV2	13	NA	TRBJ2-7	TGTGCCAGCAATGGGGGGGCCTATTACGAGCAGTACTTC	CASNGGAYYEQYF
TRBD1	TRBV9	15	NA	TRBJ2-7	TGTGCCAGCAGCGTAGAACAACAGGGGTTCGGCGAGCAGTACTTC	CASSVEQQGFGEQYF
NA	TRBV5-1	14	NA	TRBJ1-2	TGCGCCAGCAGCTTGGATCCCGGGAACTATGGCTACACCTTC	CASSLDPGNYGYTF
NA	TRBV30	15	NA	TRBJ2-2	TGTGCCTGGAGCCCGACTTCCGCGAACACCGGGGAGCTGTTTTTT	CAWSPTSANTGELFF
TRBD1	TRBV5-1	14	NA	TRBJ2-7	TGCGCCAGCAGCTCCGGGACAGGGGACTACGAGCAGTACTTC	CASSSGTGDYEQYF
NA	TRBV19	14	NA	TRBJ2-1	TGTGCCAGTTGCGGGTCAAGCTCCTACAATGAGCAGTTCTTC	CASCGSSSYNEQFF
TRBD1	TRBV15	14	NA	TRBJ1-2	TGTGCCACCAGCAGGGACAGGGGAGTTTATGGCTACACCTTC	CATSRDRGVYGYTF